This TCR beta chain emerged from a study of T cell responses to AZD1222 COVID-19 vaccine. TCRdb's copy holds only in-frame clones and misses some; the assay was immunoSEQ multiplex PCR. The repertoire holds about 150,000 clones, with about 86% as singletons. V was trimmed by 4 bases and J by 1 base, leaving 9 bases between them. Germline lookup yields CDR1 SNHLY and CDR2 FYNNEI. This CDR3 is 14 amino acids long. This TCR was sampled from an adult in good health. Material: peripheral blood, obtained on day 0 of MenACWY control vaccination. This rearrangement joins TRBV2 to TRBJ2-3; possibly TRBD1 for D (5 bases). CDR3 in DNA: TGTGCCAGCAGTGTGATACAGGGCACAGATACGCAGTATTTT. Encoded protein: CASSVIQGTDTQYF.